In this sample, the clone carrying this T cell receptor (beta chain) turned up a few times. TCRdb keeps only in-frame clones here, not all; method: immunoSEQ multiplex PCR. The table lists 950,000 to 1,300,000 clones, around 74% of them singletons. The entry originates in a study of shared clonotypes between healthy human individuals. Germline CDR1 MNHNY, CDR2 SVGAGI (reference sequence). The CDR3 has 13 residues. Trimming removed 2 bases from V and 3 bases from J, with 7 bases in between. The receptor was isolated from a man aged 18 to 30 in good health. Input material: memory CD4+ T cells sorted from blood. As to subset: CD45RA-negative fraction. V and J are TRBV6-6 and TRBJ1-2; a weak D match, TRBD1 (5 bases). The CDR3 loop is CASSYTGDYGYTF. CDR3 bases: TGTGCCAGCAGTTACACGGGGGACTATGGCTACACCTTC.